The present TCR beta chain was sequenced within a study of CD8 T cells in ankylosing spondylitis. General study findings and limits: Ankylosing spondylitis blood appeared to be characterized by a TCR beta motif of under 10 highly homologous variants.

Trimming removed 1 base at V and 16 bases at J, with 11 bases between. CDR1 is ENHRY and CDR2 is SYGVKD in the germline V gene. CDR3 length: 12 residues. Remarks on this clonotype: Its cognate antigen is unknown.

TCRdb called the 5' RACE reads again in MiXCR, with one record for every CDR3 protein. The sample shows 700,000 to 850,000 distinct CDR3 sequences, 10% to 15% of them seen only once. Sequenced input: blood, either unsorted or a sorted T cell fraction (not recorded which). This rearrangement joins TRBV10-3 to TRBJ1-6; D gene ambiguous. The sequence derives from a male donor with ankylosing spondylitis. CDR3 bases: TGTGCCATCAGTGAGTACGACAAGAAACTCCACTTT. Encoded protein: CAISEYDKKLHF.